This paragraph reports one T cell receptor beta chain. This clonotype was recorded a few times. Its target antigen remains unknown. Base qualities are not provided; no much larger clone lies one nucleotide away. The source of the sample is a study of T-cell reconstitution after alpha-beta-depleted transplantation in children listed by TCRdb under 2016. Notes on the research overall: The study quantitatively tracked T-cell immune reconstitution after TCRalphabeta/CD19-depleted allogeneic hematopoietic cell transplantation in children using TCR repertoire profiling. Findings and caveats that apply to the study as a whole: Apparently early alphabetaT-cell count recovery about two months after transplant reportedly relied on only several hundred rapidly expanded clones derived from non-depleted graft cells. Over the following months the frequencies of hyperexpanded clones went down, and after one year T-cell counts and TCRbeta diversity were mostly credited to newly produced T cells. In some patients, the high TCRbeta diversity seen at day 60 was put down to recipient T cells and intrathymic progenitors that had survived conditioning.

Library prep was done by PCR. The sequencing machine was an Illumina HiSeq 2500. TCR library preparation used molecular barcoding, with unique molecular identifiers applied to normalize quantification of the TCRbeta repertoire. Starting from the raw public reads, TCRdb applied fastp trimming at Q25, assembled clones with MiXCR and retained in-frame beta chains. Merged by CDR3 protein, the rows form single entries marked with the most common genes and DNA. The sample table records about a million distinct CDR3 sequences; 25% to 35% of these occur just once. The biggest ten clones account for roughly 30% of the sample. Clipping removes 1 base from V and 5 bases from J, with 7 as the unmatched junction base count. The CDR3 goes from the cysteine to the phenylalanine over 14 residues. Only the CDR3 portion is preserved as DNA: 42 bases, with reading frame beginning at the first base. From a lookup of the germline V gene, CDR1 and CDR2 are SQVTM and ANQGSEA.

The sample's treatment or condition label, decoded: allogeneic hematopoietic cell transplantation with graft depleted of TCRalphabeta T cells and CD19 B cells. Transplant recipients were children who received TCRalphabeta/CD19-depleted allogeneic hematopoietic cell grafts. The clonotype comes from a boy younger than two who had a stem cell transplant for SCID, so the T cells may come from the graft donor. The sequencing used PBMCs, mostly from graft donor cells, collected 360 days after TCRalphabeta/CD19-depleted stem cell transplant. The V and J genes are TRBV29-1 and TRBJ1-1, with 7 junctional bases fitting TRBD1. The base sequence is TGCAGCGTTGAAGGGGAGGGGGCTGAGACTGAAGCTTTCTTT. It encodes CSVEGEGAETEAFF.